This paragraph covers one T cell receptor (beta chain) sequence. Germline CDR1 is LNHDA and CDR2 is SQIVND (reference sequence). The ends were cut back, 3 bases at V and 6 bases at J, with 13 bases in the middle. The CDR3 spans 14 residues. TCRdb redid the calling of the 5' RACE reads with MiXCR, one entry per CDR3 protein. The sample includes fewer than 100,000 distinct CDR3 sequences, approximately 15% of them seen just once. This specimen comes from a study of early T cells in non-severe SARS-CoV-2 infection. The sequence was obtained from an adult who was a healthcare worker with PCR-confirmed SARS-CoV-2 infection or an uninfected control (not recorded which). The sample consisted of whole blood. The chain combines TRBV19 with TRBJ2-3; unclear D gene. The CDR3 DNA reads as TGTGCCAGTAGTATCCAGGATTTCACGGATACGCAGTATTTT. Protein: CASSIQDFTDTQYF.